The 16 T cell receptor beta chains given below trace back to one sample, sequenced in a study of CD8 T cells in Susac syndrome. Random hexamers were used to reverse transcribe the RNA input (about 0.45 to 1 ug). MiXCR was run by TCRdb on the immunoSEQ multiplex PCR reads, yielding one entry per CDR3 protein. The sample consists of some 300,000 distinct CDR3 sequences, around 83% of them appearing once. Material: CD8+ T cells from PBMCs. Receptors were obtained from a human donor with multiple sclerosis.

This rearrangement joins TRBV15 to TRBJ2-7, with TRBD1 matching 7 bases. The CDR3 consists of 13 residues. Germline V gives CDR1 LNHNV, CDR2 YYDKDF (reference sequence). V was clipped by 7 bases and J by 5 bases; unmatched bases: 8. The CDR3 region has the DNA TGTGCCACCAACAGCGACAGGGCCCACGAGCAGTACTTC. Protein sequence: CATNSDRAHEQYF.

V is TRBV15 and J is TRBJ2-3, with a weak D call TRBD2 (6 bases). The germline CDR1 and CDR2 sequences are LNHNV and YYDKDF (reference sequence). Trimming stripped 5 bases from V and 8 bases from J, with 20 bases between. The CDR3 runs 15 residues. CDR3: CATSGGTAAPGTQYF. DNA for the CDR3: TGTGCCACCAGCGGGGGGACCGCCGCCCCCGGTACGCAGTATTTT. The full variable domain, rest sourced from reference TRBV15 and TRBJ2-3, is DAMVIQNPRYQVTQFGKPVTLSCSQTLNHNVMYWYQQKSSQAPKLLFHYYDKDFNNEADTPDNFQSRRPNTSFCFLDIRSPGLGDTAMYLCATSGGTAAPGTQYFGPGTRLTVL.

J is TRBJ1-1 and V is TRBV27, with D possibly matching TRBD1 (5 bases). Trimming shortened V by 8 bases and J by 1 base, and 14 bases separated the two germline ends. CDR3 length: 14 residues. Looked up from germline, CDR1 is MNHEY and CDR2 is SMNVEV (reference sequence). The CDR3 region has the DNA TGTGCCAGCGCCCATCTTGGGGGGAACACTGAAGCTTTCTTT. Encoded protein: CASAHLGGNTEAFF.

The genes are TRBV15 and TRBJ2-7, with D maybe TRBD1 (7 bases). The germline CDR1 and CDR2 sequences are LNHNV and YYDKDF (reference sequence). Between the trimmed V and J ends, which lost 5 bases and 4 bases, there was a span of 24 bases. There are 17 residues in the CDR3. The chain's CDR3 is CATSSLGMKTGTYEQYF. The CDR3 nucleotides read TGTGCCACCAGCTCTCTCGGGATGAAGACAGGGACTTACGAGCAGTACTTC. Full variable domain (rest looked up from reference TRBV15 and TRBJ2-7): DAMVIQNPRYQVTQFGKPVTLSCSQTLNHNVMYWYQQKSSQAPKLLFHYYDKDFNNEADTPDNFQSRRPNTSFCFLDIRSPGLGDTAMYLCATSSLGMKTGTYEQYFGPGTRLTVT.

V is TRBV27 and J is TRBJ2-2; D possibly corresponds to TRBD2 (5 bases). The CDR3 runs 14 residues. Germline values: CDR1 MNHEY, CDR2 SMNVEV (reference sequence). V lost 4 bases and J lost 3, with 9 bases in between. For the CDR3, the DNA is TGTGCCAGCAGTTATAGCGCCGACACCGGGGAGCTGTTTTTT. Translated, it gives CASSYSADTGELFF.

CDR3 nucleotide sequence: TGTGCCAGCAGCTTCGGACTAGCGCACAATGAGCAGTTCTTC. Its protein is CASSFGLAHNEQFF. The genes are TRBV6-5 and TRBJ2-1; 9 bases are a match to TRBD2. Trimming at V came to 6 bases and at J to 5 bases, leaving 5 bases not matched to a gene. There are 14 residues in the CDR3. Germline V gene lookup returns CDR1 MNHEY and CDR2 SVGAGI.

The rearrangement joins TRBV20-1 to TRBJ2-7, with 7 positions matching TRBD2. V was clipped by 5 bases and J by 6 bases; unmatched bases: 10. Germline CDR1 DFQATT, CDR2 SNEGSKA (reference sequence). This CDR3 comprises 13 residues. The CDR3 DNA is TGCAGTGCTCAAGGACTAGTAGAAAGCGAGCAGTACTTC. Amino acids: CSAQGLVESEQYF.

The chain is built from TRBV6-5 and TRBJ1-2; unclear D gene. V was cut by 4 bases and J by 7 bases, with 13 bases left in between. The germline V gene encodes CDR1 MNHEY and CDR2 SVGAGI. CDR3 length equals 13 residues. The CDR3 nucleotides are TGTGCCAGCAGTTTTAGGAGCTGGGCTGGCTACACCTTC. Translated, it gives CASSFRSWAGYTF.

This clonotype occurred once. The chain is built from TRBV28 and TRBJ2-1, with TRBD1 matching 8 bases. J lost 7 bases, V lost 2 bases, and 4 bases had no gene match. The CDR3 has 14 residues. Germline CDR1 and CDR2: MDHEN and SYDVKM. CDR3 sequence: CASSLRQGWNEQFF. Written as DNA, the CDR3 is TGTGCCAGCAGTTTACGACAGGGGTGGAATGAGCAGTTCTTC.

V and J are TRBV6-5 and TRBJ1-4; tentatively, D is TRBD1 (5 bases). The V gene's germline CDR1 is MNHEY and CDR2 SVGAGI. V lost 1 base, J lost 7 bases, and 16 bases lay in between. There are 16 residues in the CDR3. The CDR3 loop reads CASSYFSGTSVEKLFF. The CDR3 DNA reads as TGTGCCAGCAGTTACTTTTCCGGGACGTCCGTTGAAAAACTGTTTTTT.

The gene calls are TRBV27 and TRBJ2-1, with a weak D call TRBD1 (6 bases). The CDR3 is 12 residues long. The V gene's germline CDR1 is MNHEY and CDR2 SMNVEV (reference sequence). Trimming took off 7 bases at V and 8 bases at J, with 12 bases between the two ends. CDR3 sequence reads: CASTTGYHEQFF. DNA of the CDR3: TGTGCCAGCACCACAGGGTACCATGAGCAGTTCTTC.

The V gene is TRBV5-1, the J gene TRBJ1-2; D unclear. Germline V gene sequence: CDR1 SGHRS, CDR2 YFSETQ. The CDR3 extends over 11 amino acids. V dropped 7 bases and J dropped 4 bases, with 8 bases sitting between them. The CDR3 spells CASLGSYGYTF. CDR3 nucleotide sequence: TGCGCCAGCCTCGGGTCCTATGGCTACACCTTC.

The CDR3 region has the DNA TGTGCCAGCAGCTTCGGACTAGCGGGAGTAGCGGCTTCCTACGAGCAGTACTTC. Protein: CASSFGLAGVAASYEQYF. The chain has TRBV7-8 and TRBJ2-7, with 13 bases matching TRBD2. Germline CDR1 and CDR2: SGHVS and FQNEAQ. The CDR3 runs 18 residues. Trimming removed 3 bases from V and 1 base from J; junction bases left unmatched: 9.

This chain links TRBV20-1 with TRBJ2-7; D is unclear. The CDR3 loop spans 16 amino acids. Trimming took 6 bases from V and 3 from J, leaving 24 bases between them. The V gene's germline CDR1 is DFQATT and CDR2 SNEGSKA (reference sequence). CDR3 in amino acids: CSASSPEPLLGYEQYF. In DNA form, the CDR3 reads TGCAGTGCCTCCTCCCCAGAGCCGCTCTTAGGCTACGAGCAGTACTTC.

This chain connects TRBV20-1 to TRBJ2-7; TRBD1 agrees at 7 bases. The CDR3 loop spans 13 amino acids. CDR1 DFQATT and CDR2 SNEGSKA come from the germline V gene (reference sequence). V lost 3 bases and J lost 3; bases outside the gene matches: 5. The DNA for the CDR3 is TGCAGTGCTAGGAGAGGGGGCAGCTACGAGCAGTACTTC. This encodes CSARRGGSYEQYF.

This chain joins TRBV6-2 or TRBV6-3 and TRBJ2-1; 8 bases match TRBD1. This CDR3 has 16 amino acids. Trimming at V came to 0 bases and at J to 1 base, leaving 2 bases not matched to a gene. Germline V CDR1 and CDR2: MNHEY, SVGEGT. CDR3 sequence: CASSYSDRVSYNEQFF. CDR3 in DNA: TGTGCCAGCAGTTACTCGGACAGGGTATCCTACAATGAGCAGTTCTTC.